Shown below are 30 T cell receptor beta chains from a single sample sequenced in a study of OX40 agonist ivuxolimab in advanced cancers. Repertoires were generated with immunoSEQ multiplex PCR, while TCRdb's copy carries only in-frame clones and drops some. Of roughly 63,000 clones listed, 75% to 90% are singletons. The input for sequencing was CD4+ or CD8+ T cells sorted from blood, taken in a trial of the OX40 agonist ivuxolimab. The receptors originated from an adult with an advanced solid tumor such as melanoma, head and neck, liver or kidney cancer.

The genes are TRBV28 and TRBJ2-5; D not certain. The J call may not be correct, given that the DNA end is closer to TRBJ2-7. The CDR3 runs 13 residues. Germline V gene data show CDR1 as MDHEN and CDR2 as SYDVKM. In DNA form, the CDR3 reads TGTGCCAGCAGTCCCGGTACGGACTACGAGCAGTACTTC. Residues: CASSPGTDYEQYF.

This clone was picked up a small number of times. The CDR3 coding sequence is TGTGCCAGCAGTCAGGGACCTAATGAAAAACTGTTTTTT. This gives the protein CASSQGPNEKLFF. This chain joins TRBV9 and TRBJ1-4, with D possibly matching TRBD1 (5 bases). V was cut by 5 bases and J by 3 bases, with 8 bases left in between. CDR3 length: 13 residues. Looked up from germline, CDR1 is SGDLS and CDR2 is YYNGEE.

The CDR3 nucleotides read TGTGCCAGCTCACTGGGCGGCCGGGACGACACGAGGCGGTATTTT. Amino acid sequence: CASSLGGRDDTRRYF. The genes are TRBV18 and TRBJ2-3; TRBD1 or TRBD2 may be the D gene (5 bases each). Trimming took off 4 bases at V and 14 bases at J, with 25 bases between the two ends. The CDR3 loop spans 15 amino acids. Germline CDR1 and CDR2: KGHSH and LQKENI. The full variable domain, with the rest looked up from reference TRBV18 and TRBJ2-3, is NAGVMQNPRHLVRRRGQEARLRCSPMKGHSHVYWYRQLPEEGLKFMVYLQKENIIDESGMPKERFSAEFPKEGPSILRIQQVVRGDSAAYFCASSLGGRDDTRRYFGPGTRLTVL.

CDR3 bases: TGCAGTGCTAGGACAGGGGATGGCTACACCTTC. Protein sequence: CSARTGDGYTF. V and J are TRBV20-1 and TRBJ1-2; 8 positions match TRBD1. The trim removed 3 bases at V and 6 bases at J, leaving 0 bases unmatched. The CDR3 totals 11 residues. The V gene's germline CDR1 is DFQATT and CDR2 SNEGSKA (reference sequence).

The chain carries TRBV9 and TRBJ2-7; TRBD2 agrees at 8 bases. After removal of 0 bases from V and 2 bases from J, the junction contained 7 bases not matched to a gene. Germline CDR1 reads SGDLS; CDR2 reads YYNGEE. The CDR3 extends over 16 amino acids. The CDR3 DNA sequence: TGTGCCAGCAGCGTAGGTGGTAGCGGGGCGCCCTACGAGCAGTACTTC. This sequence encodes CASSVGGSGAPYEQYF.

This clone showed up just once. The chain employs TRBV7-2 and TRBJ1-1; D unresolved. Trimming removed 1 base at V and 0 bases at J, with 6 bases between. The CDR3 loop spans 14 amino acids. Germline V lookup: CDR1 SGHTA, CDR2 FQGNSA. CDR3 coding DNA: TGTGCCAGCAGCTTAGTTCTCCTGAACACTGAAGCTTTCTTT. This gives the protein CASSLVLLNTEAFF. The full variable domain, its missing parts supplied by reference TRBV7-2 and TRBJ1-1, is GAGVSQSPSNKVTEKGKDVELRCDPISGHTALYWYRQSLGQGLEFLIYFQGNSAPDKSGLPSDRFSAERTGGSVSTLTIQRTQQEDSAVYLCASSLVLLNTEAFFGQGTRLTVV.

The rearrangement links TRBV5-1 to TRBJ1-2, with 8 bases lining up with TRBD1. This CDR3 has 13 residues. V shed 3 bases and J 8 bases; nucleotides not matched to a gene: 6. Germline V gene sequence: CDR1 SGHRS, CDR2 YFSETQ. CDR3 loop: CASSSQGARGYTF. CDR3 nucleotide sequence: TGCGCCAGCAGCTCTCAGGGGGCGAGGGGCTACACCTTC.

The rearrangement links TRBV11-3 to TRBJ2-1; 7 bases fit TRBD1. The CDR3 covers 14 residues. Germline V gene lookup returns CDR1 SGHNT and CDR2 YENEEA. J was trimmed by 3 bases and V by 4 bases; bases with no gene match: 3. Here the CDR3 reads CASSSTGIYNEQFF. Written as DNA, the CDR3 is TGTGCCAGCAGCTCGACAGGGATCTACAATGAGCAGTTCTTC. Looking up the rest from reference TRBV11-3 and TRBJ2-1 gives the full variable domain: EAGVVQSPRYKIIEKKQPVAFWCNPISGHNTLYWYLQNLGQGPELLIRYENEEAVDDSQLPKDRFSAERLKGVDSTLKIQPAELGDSAVYLCASSSTGIYNEQFFGPGTRLTVL.

With regard to this clone: Relative to the germline gene, one junction end is altered; a read error may explain this. This rearrangement joins TRBV6-1 to TRBJ1-1; 9 bases align to TRBD1. This CDR3 spans 15 amino acids. Germline V CDR1 and CDR2: MNHNS, SASEGT. The CDR3 coding sequence is TGTGCCAGCAGTGAACGAGGGACAGGGTCCAGCGGGTGGCCCTTT. It codes for CASSERGTGSSGWPF.

This clone was seen a few times. This chain links TRBV5-6 with TRBJ1-1; perhaps TRBD1 as D (6 bases). V was trimmed by 0 bases and J by 1 base, leaving 13 bases between them. Germline values: CDR1 SGHDT, CDR2 YYEEEE. This CDR3 comprises 16 residues. The DNA for the CDR3 is TGTGCCAGCAGCTTGGGTAGCGCAGGGGCGAACACTGAAGCTTTCTTT. It translates to CASSLGSAGANTEAFF. The full variable domain, in which reference TRBV5-6 and TRBJ1-1 provide the parts outside the CDR3, is DAGVTQSPTHLIKTRGQQVTLRCSPKSGHDTVSWYQQALGQGPQFIFQYYEEEERQRGNFPDRFSGHQFPNYSSELNVNALLLGDSALYLCASSLGSAGANTEAFFGQGTRLTVV.

CDR3 coding DNA: TGTGCCAGCAGTTACAAGTTCGGGCCCCAGCATTTT. Protein: CASSYKFGPQHF. V usage is TRBV6-5 and J usage is TRBJ1-5; no definite D call. There are 12 residues in the CDR3. With 2 bases removed from V and 9 bases from J, the gap between germline ends came to 8 bases. Per the germline V gene, CDR1 is MNHEY and CDR2 is SVGAGI.

This clone is a singleton in its sample. The chain joins TRBV6-1 to TRBJ1-1; D uncertain. CDR3 length equals 12 residues. The ends were cut back, 8 bases at V and 2 bases at J, with 9 bases in the middle. Germline CDR1 MNHNS, CDR2 SASEGT. CDR3 protein: CASSGSNTEAFF. CDR3 in DNA: TGTGCCAGCTCTGGGAGCAACACTGAAGCTTTCTTT.

The V call is TRBV4-2, the J call TRBJ1-3; D gene ambiguous. This CDR3 spans 16 amino acids. The germline V gene has CDR1 LGHNA and CDR2 YNFKEQ. Trimming took off 0 bases at V and 3 bases at J, with 12 bases between the two ends. The CDR3 region is CASSQDLNTGGNTIYF. CDR3 nucleotides: TGTGCCAGCAGCCAAGACCTAAACACTGGTGGAAACACCATATATTTT.

This chain connects TRBV11-3 to TRBJ2-1; 12 bases are shared with TRBD1. CDR3 length: 15 residues. The V and J ends lost 5 bases and 5 bases, in that order; junction bases with no gene match: 4. CDR1 SGHNT and CDR2 YENEEA come from the germline V gene. The CDR3 protein is CASSQGQGANNEQFF. DNA of the CDR3: TGTGCCAGCAGCCAGGGACAGGGGGCCAACAATGAGCAGTTCTTC.

V usage is TRBV7-8 and J usage is TRBJ2-5, with D perhaps TRBD1 (5 bases). CDR1 is SGHVS, CDR2 FQNEAQ, per germline. The CDR3 is 15 amino acids. Trimming removed 4 bases from V and 0 bases from J, with 12 bases in between. CDR3 sequence: CASSSRQGNQETQYF. The CDR3 coding sequence is TGTGCCAGCAGCTCCAGGCAGGGAAACCAAGAGACCCAGTACTTC.

The rearrangement joins TRBV11-1 to TRBJ2-5; a possible D gene is TRBD1 (6 bases). Germline loops: CDR1 SGHAT, CDR2 FQDESV (reference sequence). Trimming stripped 5 bases from V and 0 bases from J, with 16 bases between. The CDR3 spans 16 residues. The CDR3 DNA reads TGTGCCAGCAGCCGCATAGCCCAGGGGTACCAAGAGACCCAGTACTTC. This gives the protein CASSRIAQGYQETQYF.

The chain has TRBV21-1 and TRBJ2-2; TRBD1 was called by the table and not checked on the DNA. TRBV21-1 is a known pseudogene. This CDR3 is built from 17 residues. The CDR3, as DNA: TGTGCCAGCAGCACTCCTGGACAGGGGGGAAACACCGGGGAGCTGTTTTTT. Amino acid sequence: CASSTPGQGGNTGELFF.

This rearrangement joins TRBV6-5 to TRBJ2-2; no clear D gene. The CDR3 runs to 12 residues. V lost 6 bases and J lost 7, with 9 bases in between. The germline gives CDR1 MNHEY, CDR2 SVGAGI. CDR3 residues: CASRLTIGELFF. CDR3 DNA: TGTGCCAGCAGGCTTACGATCGGGGAGCTGTTTTTT.

This rearrangement joins TRBV6-5 to TRBJ2-2; TRBD1 matches at 7 bases. Looked up from germline, CDR1 is MNHEY and CDR2 is SVGAGI. The CDR3 contains 15 residues. Germline trimming cut 5 bases from V and 2 bases from J; bases unmatched to any gene: 5. The CDR3 sequence: CASSRGPPNTGELFF. The CDR3 DNA reads as TGTGCCAGCAGTAGGGGGCCTCCCAACACCGGGGAGCTGTTTTTT.

The chain has TRBV5-1 and TRBJ2-5; the D is unclear. The V end lost 1 base, the J end lost 5 bases, and 12 bases lay between the germline ends. This CDR3 is 14 amino acids long. Germline CDR1 is SGHRS and CDR2 is YFSETQ. As DNA, the CDR3 is TGCGCCAGCAGCTTGCCTGGCAGTGGGGAGACCCAGTACTTC. Translating it yields CASSLPGSGETQYF.

The chain is built from TRBV5-1 and TRBJ2-1; 8 bases fit TRBD2. The CDR3 is 15 amino acids. In germline, CDR1 is SGHRS, CDR2 YFSETQ. V gave up 0 bases and J gave up 4 bases; unmatched junction bases: 3. The CDR3 DNA follows: TGCGCCAGCAGCTTGGCAGCGGGGGCATACAATGAGCAGTTCTTC. Protein product: CASSLAAGAYNEQFF.

The chain links TRBV2 to TRBJ1-1; no clear D. Per germline, CDR1 SNHLY and CDR2 FYNNEI. This CDR3 comprises 13 residues. Trimming stripped 5 bases from V and 0 bases from J, with 7 bases between. Written as DNA, the CDR3 is TGTGCCAGCAGTCCCCGTCTGAACACTGAAGCTTTCTTT. Amino acids: CASSPRLNTEAFF.

This clone is a singleton in its sample. The chain has TRBV10-3 and TRBJ2-2; D unclear. The CDR3 contains 11 residues. The V gene's germline CDR1 is ENHRY and CDR2 SYGVKD. Trimming removed 7 bases at V and 3 bases at J, with 3 bases between. CDR3 protein: CAITHTGELFF. In nucleotides, the CDR3 is TGTGCCATCACGCACACCGGGGAGCTGTTTTTT.

The chain combines TRBV5-1 with TRBJ2-1, with 10 positions matching TRBD1. CDR1 is SGHRS and CDR2 is YFSETQ in the germline V gene. Germline trimming cut 5 bases from V and 4 bases from J; bases unmatched to any gene: 9. This CDR3 has 16 amino acids. The chain's CDR3 is CASRSTGTGEYNEQFF. In DNA form, the CDR3 reads TGCGCCAGCAGATCTACCGGGACAGGGGAATACAATGAGCAGTTCTTC.

The V gene is TRBV19, the J gene TRBJ2-3; 8 bases map to TRBD2. CDR1 LNHDA and CDR2 SQIVND come from the germline V gene (reference sequence). V lost 6 bases and J lost 4; bases outside the gene matches: 6. This CDR3 is 14 amino acids long. CDR3 coding DNA: TGTGCCAGTAGGGCGGTAGCGGGGTCAGATACGCAGTATTTT. Residues: CASRAVAGSDTQYF. The full variable domain, with the rest looked up from reference TRBV19 and TRBJ2-3, is DGGITQSPKYLFRKEGQNVTLSCEQNLNHDAMYWYRQDPGQGLRLIYYSQIVNDFQKGDIAEGYSVSREKKESFPLTVTSAQKNPTAFYLCASRAVAGSDTQYFGPGTRLTVL.

This chain joins TRBV7-8 and TRBJ2-7; D gene ambiguous. This CDR3 spans 15 amino acids. V was cut by 2 bases and J by 6 bases, with 17 bases left in between. CDR1 and CDR2 (germline): SGHVS, FQNEAQ. For the CDR3, the DNA is TGTGCCAGCAGCTTATTGGAACAAAGGGTTCGCGAGCAGTACTTC. Residues: CASSLLEQRVREQYF.

CDR3 DNA: TGTGCCAGCAGCCGCTCAGCGGGGGGTAACACCGGGGAGCTGTTTTTT. Translated: CASSRSAGGNTGELFF. The rearrangement joins TRBV9 to TRBJ2-2; TRBD2 matches 9 bases. Per the germline V gene, CDR1 is SGDLS and CDR2 is YYNGEE. V trimming: 4 bases; J trimming: 2 bases; junction bases outside the gene matches: 6. This CDR3 region has 16 residues.

The chain has TRBV6-5 and TRBJ2-7; unclear D gene. V shed 0 bases and J shed 0 bases, with 9 bases lying between them. Germline V CDR1 and CDR2: MNHEY, SVGAGI. This CDR3 is 15 amino acids long. The DNA of the CDR3 is TGTGCCAGCAGTTACTCCCCGTGGGGCTCCTACGAGCAGTACTTC. Protein sequence: CASSYSPWGSYEQYF.

Turning to this clone: Relative to the germline gene, one junction end is altered; a read error may explain this. The rearrangement links TRBV28 to TRBJ2-3, with D possibly matching TRBD1 (6 bases). This CDR3 contains 10 residues. Germline V gene data show CDR1 as MDHEN and CDR2 as SYDVKM. CDR3 DNA sequence: TGTGCCAGCAGTCTCCCGGGACACCTTTTT. Translation gives CASSLPGHLF.

The rearrangement links TRBV6-1 to TRBJ1-2; D is unresolved. There are 15 residues in the CDR3. V dropped 1 base and J dropped 2 bases, with 11 bases sitting between them. Germline CDR1 reads MNHNS; CDR2 reads SASEGT. The chain's CDR3 is CASSEVGDRNYGYTF. DNA of the CDR3: TGTGCCAGCAGTGAAGTTGGAGATAGAAACTATGGCTACACCTTC.